This T cell receptor beta chain was documented in a study of cytomegalovirus exposure and HLA in healthy donors (dated by TCRdb to about 2017). Regarding the complete study: In an earlier analysis of several hundred of the donors, around 300 Gb of sequence data and 120 million or so unique TCR beta sequences from 150 million to 200 million T cells were reported. Approximately 310 gigabases of sequencing data and 80 million or so unique TCR sequences were included in an early release covering under 650 HLA-typed donors. Of the roughly 390 genotyped donors, 65% to 90% fell in the genetic ancestry cluster associated with self-reported Caucasian donors. The study aimed to test whether signatures of past pathogen exposure could be identified by cataloging public T cell receptors. The T cell repertoires of around 670 subjects were profiled by immunosequencing and related to cytomegalovirus serostatus. Besides the first cohort of more than 650 subjects, a separate validation cohort made up of about 120 different subjects was used. High-throughput TCR immunosequencing, statistical association of individual TCRs with disease status, and machine learning were combined to predict cytomegalovirus infection status. A later analysis re-analyzed previously published TCR beta repertoires from 666 donors and added high-resolution HLA genotyping to study TCR occurrence patterns. Rather than drawing on any new phenotypic data, the later analysis identified candidate immune exposures from TCR beta sequences and the way those sequences occurred across donors. In an earlier analysis of roughly 540 of the donors, high-throughput TCR beta sequencing was used to judge whether each TCR beta V gene segment behaved as functional or pseudogenic. Alongside the repertoire data, information on donor age, sex, ethnicity and CMV serostatus was compiled. A later genetic analysis took genome-wide SNP genotypes for about 55% of the roughly 670 donors and used that subset as a discovery cohort. All discovery cohort repertoires had been generated on a single sequencing platform. HLA typing included class I and class II loci at four-digit resolution. The number of typed donors differed by locus: about 629-640 for A, B, C, DRB1 and DQB1; approximately 520 for DQA1; fewer than 610 for DPA1; and some 470 for DPB1. A handful of DR-DQ haplotypes were handled as single units for association and clustering because linkage in the cohort was strong. Across some 400 genotyped donors of the cohort, an average of approximately 240,000 unique TCR beta nucleotide sequences per donor were sequenced, and roughly a sixth of those sequences were non-productive. The full study reports these points: Because HLA typing was unavailable for some donors at each locus, only the typed subset was used in association tests. Correlated functional status among segregating V segments might reflect linkage disequilibrium, but an unknown experimental factor could not be ruled out. Specific HLA alleles were associated with 15,000 to 20,000 TCR beta sequences at a false discovery rate of 0.05 in a later analysis. In a later analysis, TCR association rates were found to vary across HLA loci, with the most associated TCRs seen for DRB1 alleles and the fewest for HLA-C alleles. A cluster of highly shared sequence variants was judged likely to represent a technical artifact of the sequencing pipeline. A later analysis reported that several top co-occurrence clusters appeared linked to parvovirus B19, influenza, CMV and Epstein-Barr virus. Most CMV-associated TCR beta chains appeared to be HLA-restricted in a later analysis, and the HLA associations seemed to be driven largely by CMV exposure. The only immune exposure information available for the cohort was CMV serostatus. While some public TCRs were present in many individuals, most TCR sequences turned up only very rarely across donors. In both the original and validation cohorts, the classifier was reported to diagnose cytomegalovirus status with high specificity and sensitivity. Strong co-occurrence of HLA alleles, especially DR and DQ, made assigning TCR associations to individual alleles difficult. According to the authors, the approach could potentially be generalized to other disease states and immunological phenotypes. Some IMGT-functional V segments, including TRBV6-2 and TRBV6-3, could not be told apart with the 87-base-pair reads, so those segments were excluded. Only TCR beta chains were sequenced in this cohort, and the absence of alpha or paired-chain data limited detectable features. Roughly uniform sequencing depth across donors was assumed in presence/absence analyses, although this assumption may not hold. Because counts were too low, 15 to 20 rarely observed V segments, including chromosome 9 orphons, were excluded from the earlier analysis of several hundred of the donors. A later genetic analysis reported fewer N-insertions in productive TCRs among donors in an Asian-associated ancestry cluster than the roughly 720-donor mean. In vitro tests confirmed that a few of the cytomegalovirus-associated TCR beta chains recognize cytomegalovirus antigens. In an earlier analysis of some 500 of the donors, most TCR beta V segments appeared in productive rearrangements about 90% or about 30% of the time, broadly matching IMGT annotations. A total of 150 or so TCR beta chains were listed by the study as associated with cytomegalovirus. A later analysis found that HLA-associated TCR beta chains were more clonally expanded and had lower generation probabilities than equally common non-associated chains. A later genetic analysis associated a missense DCLRE1C variant with V-gene and J-gene trimming of TCR beta chains, and an independent cohort replicated the association. A further reported finding was that TCR beta sequences accurately predicted the HLA-A and HLA-B alleles for most subjects in the first cohort.

Libraries came from the immunoSEQ multiplex PCR assay. The multiplex PCR relied on a mix of 60 forward primers for TCR Vbeta segments and 13 reverse primers for TCR Jbeta segments. A multiplex PCR assay on genomic DNA amplified the CDR3 region of rearranged TCR beta genes. The amplified TCR beta libraries were sequenced on the Illumina HiSeq System as 87-base-pair reads. Regarding the original processing steps: Across the 666 repertoires, a later analysis counted some 80 million unique TCR beta chains, 8.5 million to 12 million of which were shared by at least two donors. Raw reads were error-corrected and collapsed into unique sequences by a nearest-neighbor algorithm in which closely related sequences were merged to remove PCR and sequencing errors. Alignment of CDR3 sequences to IMGT reference sequences was used to assign V, D and J gene segments. For a sequence to be retained, at least a six-nucleotide match to both a V gene segment and a J gene segment was required. A rearrangement counted as productive if the CDR3 had no stop codons and remained in frame with V and J, and every other rearrangement counted as non-productive. Following IMGT convention, CDR3 was defined as the stretch from the second conserved V-encoded cysteine up to the conserved J-encoded phenylalanine. In an earlier analysis of 550 to 650 of the donors, sequences lacking an unambiguous match to a single V gene segment were excluded. In an earlier analysis of around 600 of the donors, V segments were called functional above 56.7% productive rearrangements and were called segregating when the between-donor standard deviation exceeded 5%. To diagnose cytomegalovirus status from the catalog of TCR beta chain sequences, a statistical classification framework was built. A later analysis assigned V and J genes by comparing TCR nucleotide sequences with IMGT/GENE-DB human TR gene sequences. A later analysis assigned CDR3 sequences and most-parsimonious VDJ recombination scenarios with the TCRdist pipeline. A later analysis defined each TCR beta chain by its CDR3 amino acid sequence plus V-gene family, and excluded reads lacking a unique V-gene family. As a way to deal with suspected cross-contamination and a sequencing artifact, a later analysis dropped 640 or so nucleotide sequences that were highly shared and had low generation probability. A later analysis calculated a clonal expansion index for each public chain from normalized within-repertoire ranks of inferred template counts. In a later analysis, generation probabilities were computed using a VDJ recombination model fitted to out-of-frame rearrangements, and the results were checked against IGoR. In a later analysis, hypergeometric tests were used to score TCR-TCR, TCR-HLA and TCR-CMV co-occurrence, with a repertoire-size bias correction applied to TCR pairs. In a later analysis, false discovery rates were estimated by permuting HLA or CMV assignments 20 times. A later analysis grouped co-occurring TCRs with DBSCAN, adding TCRdist sequence similarity when clustering within HLA-allele-positive subsets. Repertoires with fewer than 30,000 or more than 120,000 public chains, plus five repertoires with anomalous nucleotide sharing, were excluded from co-occurrence clustering. This is the immuneACCESS table as TCRdb keeps it, with only in-frame sequences that have V and J called. A part of the clones is gone; compared with another copy, unresolved V genes explain less than half, and the rest is unexplained. Clone size and V and J calls were adopted from that table, with D and trimming inferred from the DNA. This sample's records show some 47,000 clones. The ten largest account for about 2% of the sample.

A word on this clone: The specificity of this receptor is unknown.

The CDR3 runs 12 residues from the cysteine to the phenylalanine. Only the CDR3 part of the read is kept: 36 bases, read in frame from the first base. V gives up 5 bases and J gives up 7 bases, and the segment between their germline ends measures 12 bases. CDR1 PRHDT and CDR2 FYEKMQ are derived from the germline V gene (reference sequence). The cohort was made up of roughly 670 healthy bone marrow donors. Cohort members were all nominally healthy when sampled, although unrecorded immune exposures were likely present. The donor was CMV seronegative and belonged to the group of under 400 seronegative cohort members. A peripheral blood sample was collected from each donor, and TCR beta sequencing was performed on peripheral blood mononuclear cells. The Qiagen DNeasy Blood Extraction Kit was used to extract genomic DNA from the blood cell samples.

The sequence is built from TRBV13 and TRBJ2-7; 6 matching bases give a weak D call of TRBD1. The TCR sequence derives from a woman between 40 and 50 years old in good health and CMV-seronegative. Input material: PBMCs. The CDR3 corresponds to CASSIVQGEQYF. The nucleotides are TGTGCCAGCAGCATCGTACAGGGAGAGCAGTACTTC. The full variable domain, completed from the reference TRBV13 and TRBJ2-7 proteins outside the CDR3, reads AAGVIQSPRHLIKEKRETATLKCYPIPRHDTVYWYQQGPGQDPQFLISFYEKMQSDKGSIPDRFSAQQFSDYHSELNMSSLELGDSALYFCASSIVQGEQYFGPGTRLTVT.